These T cell receptor beta chains were read from a single sample in a study of blood T cell repertoires in COVID-19. Libraries were prepared by immunoSEQ multiplex PCR; TCRdb keeps only in-frame clonotypes and omits some of them. The data contain some 250,000 clones, roughly four fifths of them singletons. The specimen was peripheral blood. The receptors here all came from a woman under 30 with acute or convalescent COVID-19. Both conserved end residues are part of each CDR3. The order of the fields is CDR3 length, clone size, V gene, J gene, D gene, CDR3 protein, CDR3 DNA. A D gene is named only where the DNA matches it firmly. Clone size is not always given. Where it is, it says once, few, many or a class for expanded clones.

>15|-|TRBV19|TRBJ2-3|TRBD2
CASSIAGGIGDTQYF
TGTGCCAGTAGTATAGCGGGAGGGATAGGAGATACGCAGTATTTT
>17|-|TRBV3-1/TRBV3-2|TRBJ2-2|TRBD1
CASSPAGQGVGTGELFF
TGTGCCAGCAGCCCAGCCGGGCAGGGGGTTGGCACCGGGGAGCTGTTTTTT
>11|few|TRBV20-1|TRBJ1-1|-
CSAKGDTEAFF
TGCAGTGCAAAGGGGGACACTGAAGCTTTCTTT
>14|-|TRBV9|TRBJ2-3|-
CASSVGPLADTQYF
TGTGCCAGCAGCGTTGGGCCACTAGCAGATACGCAGTATTTT
>15|-|TRBV28|TRBJ2-2|TRBD1
CASRTRDRATGELFF
TGTGCCAGCAGGACCCGGGACAGGGCGACCGGGGAGCTGTTTTTT
>16|-|TRBV6-1|TRBJ2-2|-
CASSEVWASIGGELFF
TGTGCCAGCAGTGAAGTATGGGCTAGCATCGGCGGGGAGCTGTTTTTT
>13|-|TRBV6-6|TRBJ1-2|TRBD1
CATVNRGQRGYTF
TGTGCCACTGTGAACAGGGGGCAACGTGGCTACACCTTC
>14|-|TRBV5-1|TRBJ1-1|TRBD1
CASSFPDRGTEAFF
TGCGCCAGCAGCTTTCCTGACAGGGGCACTGAAGCTTTCTTT
>14|few|TRBV28|TRBJ1-5|-
CASTHRISNQPQHF
TGTGCCAGCACCCACAGGATTAGCAATCAGCCCCAGCATTTT
>16|-|TRBV6-6|TRBJ1-5|TRBD1
CASSLGTGGLYQPQHF
TGTGCCAGCAGCCTCGGGACAGGGGGCTTGTATCAGCCCCAGCATTTT
>15|few|TRBV2|TRBJ1-2|-
CASSEDRGRAGGYTF
TGTGCCAGCAGTGAAGACCGAGGCAGGGCCGGAGGCTACACCTTC
>16|few|TRBV7-2|TRBJ2-5|TRBD2
CASSQTGLAGAETQYF
TGTGCCAGCAGCCAGACGGGACTAGCGGGGGCTGAGACCCAGTACTTC
>14|once|TRBV6-2/TRBV6-3|TRBJ2-7|TRBD2
CASSYGGSRHEQYF
TGTGCCAGCAGTTATGGCGGGAGTAGGCACGAGCAGTACTTC
>17|-|TRBV19|TRBJ1-1|TRBD1
CASSPRDRGNTNTEAFF
TGTGCCAGTAGTCCCCGGGACAGGGGTAACACGAACACTGAAGCTTTCTTT
>16|-|TRBV7-9|TRBJ2-7|-
CASSPLTGQYSYEQYF
TGTGCCAGCAGCCCCCTCACCGGACAGTACTCCTACGAGCAGTACTTC
>15|few|TRBV5-4|TRBJ2-1|TRBD2
CASSLTSGGYNEQFF
TGTGCCAGCAGCCTGACTAGCGGAGGCTACAATGAGCAGTTCTTC
>14|-|TRBV6-5|TRBJ1-1|-
CASTRTAGTTEAFF
TGTGCCAGCACCAGGACAGCCGGAACGACTGAAGCTTTCTTT
>17|few|TRBV6-2/TRBV6-3|TRBJ2-1|TRBD1
CASSPQGVGLVYNEQFF
TGTGCCAGCAGCCCCCAGGGGGTAGGCCTGGTGTACAATGAGCAGTTCTTC